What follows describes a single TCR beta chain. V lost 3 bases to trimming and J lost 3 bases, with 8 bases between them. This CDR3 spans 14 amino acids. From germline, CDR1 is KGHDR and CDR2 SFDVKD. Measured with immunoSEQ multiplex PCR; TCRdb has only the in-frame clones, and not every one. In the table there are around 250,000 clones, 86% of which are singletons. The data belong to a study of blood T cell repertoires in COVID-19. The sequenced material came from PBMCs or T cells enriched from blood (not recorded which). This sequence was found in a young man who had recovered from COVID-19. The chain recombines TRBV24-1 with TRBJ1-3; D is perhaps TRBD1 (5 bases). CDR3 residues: CATSDGGYGNTIYF. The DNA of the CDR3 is TGTGCCACCAGTGATGGGGGGTATGGAAACACCATATATTTT.